The 27 T cell receptor beta chains given below trace back to one sample, sequenced in a study of regulatory T cells in long-lasting Graves disease. Time point given: newly diagnosed GD, antithyroid drugs for less than 3 months. PBMCs were the source of the RNA used for TCR sequencing. Construction of TCR beta libraries relied on iRepertoire HTBI primers and on Arm-PCR targeting CDR3 regions. One entry per CDR3 protein results from TCRdb running MiXCR on the multiplex PCR reads. Counted here are 400,000 to 550,000 distinct CDR3 sequences, roughly 15% occurring once; the ten biggest clones make up around 10%. Separately, the same data were catalogued under a study of T cells in Graves' hyperthyroidism and ophthalmopathy.

Source: peripheral blood mononuclear cells (PBMCs), taken at new diagnosis, from a patient treated with antithyroid drugs. These receptors originate from a woman younger than 45 with Graves disease.

This clonotype was recorded a few times. The chain combines TRBV6-2 or TRBV6-3 with TRBJ1-1; D remains ambiguous. Per germline, CDR1 MNHEY and CDR2 SVGEGT. The CDR3 sequence is 13 residues long. V dropped 2 bases and J dropped 2 bases, with 6 bases sitting between them. The CDR3 region has the DNA TGTGCCAGCAGTTACCTACAAAACACTGAAGCTTTCTTT. It encodes CASSYLQNTEAFF.

This clonotype has ten or more counts. The chain carries TRBV7-8 and TRBJ1-2; D remains ambiguous. The V and J ends lost 5 bases and 3 bases respectively, with 13 bases between them. The CDR3 is made up of 14 amino acids. Germline V lookup: CDR1 SGHVS, CDR2 FQNEAQ. CDR3 region: CASSLVPEDYGYTF. The CDR3 coding sequence is TGTGCCAGCAGCCTTGTCCCCGAGGACTATGGCTACACCTTC.

In the case of this clonotype: A single base separates this from a much larger clone, so it may be a read error. The genes are TRBV14 and TRBJ2-3; perhaps TRBD2 as D (6 bases). Germline values: CDR1 SGHDN, CDR2 FVKESK. CDR3 length equals 18 residues. CDR3 amino acids: CASSQGGERYLYTDTRYF. DNA for the CDR3: TGTGCCAGCAGCCAAGGCGGGGAGCGGTACCTATACACAGATACGCGGTATTTT.

This clonotype was recorded at least ten times. The J gene is TRBJ2-3, the V gene TRBV12-3 or TRBV12-4, with a weak D call TRBD2 (6 bases). V was cut by 4 bases and J by 0 bases, with 11 bases left in between. The CDR3 runs to 15 residues. The CDR3, as DNA: TGTGCCAGCAGTTCGAATAGCGGAAGCACAGATACGCAGTATTTT. This codes for CASSSNSGSTDTQYF.

This clonotype has just a few counts. The gene calls are TRBV5-1 and TRBJ1-1, with TRBD1 identical over 8 bases. This CDR3 is built from 12 residues. Trimming cost V 2 bases and J 14 bases; bases outside gene matches: 8. CDR1 is SGHRS, CDR2 YFSETQ, per germline. The DNA for the CDR3 is TGCGCCAGCAGCTTCATACAGGGGGAGTCGTTCTTT. Translating it yields CASSFIQGESFF.

Concerning this clonotype itself: This may come from a read error, since a much larger clone is one base off. A read error is likely, as this CDR3 ends without the conserved phenylalanine or tryptophan. V gene TRBV11-1 combines with J gene TRBJ2-2; 10 bases are a match to TRBD2. V lost 3 bases and J lost 6; bases outside the gene matches: 10. Germline V gives CDR1 SGHAT, CDR2 FQDESV (reference sequence). CDR3 size: 17 residues. The CDR3 DNA reads as TGTGCCAGCAGCTTCCCCCTAGCGGGAGTAGCGGCCGGGGAGCTGTTTCTT. Its protein product is CASSFPLAGVAAGELFL.

The table lists this clonotype with a few counts. This is likely a read error, given that the CDR3 carries no conserved phenylalanine or tryptophan at its end. CDR3: CSARGLGSSYNEQFL. In nucleotides, the CDR3 is TGCAGTGCTAGGGGATTAGGGAGCTCCTACAATGAGCAGTTCCTC. This chain connects TRBV20-1 to TRBJ2-1; TRBD2 is a possible D gene (5 bases). This CDR3 comprises 15 residues. CDR1 and CDR2 from the germline V gene are DFQATT and SNEGSKA (reference sequence). Between the trimmed V and J ends, which lost 3 bases and 0 bases, there was a span of 12 bases.

This clonotype occurred many times. The gene calls are TRBV20-1 and TRBJ1-5; possible D gene TRBD1, 5 bases. The CDR3 extends over 13 amino acids. Germline V CDR1 and CDR2: DFQATT, SNEGSKA (reference sequence). V was pared by 1 base and J by 7 bases, with 11 bases between. CDR3 loop: CSARGGGWQPQHF. The DNA of the CDR3 is TGCAGTGCTAGAGGGGGGGGTTGGCAGCCCCAGCATTTT.

The V gene is TRBV6-5, the J gene TRBJ1-1; 7 bases align to TRBD1. CDR3 size: 17 residues. Trimming removed 4 bases from V and 6 bases from J; junction bases left unmatched: 17. Germline V CDR1 and CDR2: MNHEY, SVGAGI. CDR3 sequence: CASSSPEIRGREAEAFF. The CDR3 DNA reads as TGTGCCAGCAGTTCACCCGAGATTAGGGGGCGAGAAGCTGAAGCTTTCTTT.

This clonotype was observed at least ten times. The V and J genes are TRBV5-1 and TRBJ2-1; D not certain. This CDR3 spans 13 amino acids. V lost 6 bases to trimming and J lost 10 bases, with 17 bases between them. Germline CDR1 is SGHRS and CDR2 is YFSETQ. The CDR3 here is CASNPLARREQFF. CDR3 DNA sequence: TGCGCCAGCAACCCTTTGGCCCGGCGGGAGCAGTTCTTC.

A few counts support this clonotype. A far larger clone is just one base off, so this is likely a read error. The gene calls are TRBV2 and TRBJ2-4; TRBD2 agrees at 9 bases. From germline, CDR1 is SNHLY and CDR2 FYNNEI. The CDR3 is 13 amino acids. CDR3 residues: CASSPQLAGEQLF. As DNA, the CDR3 is TGTGCCAGCAGTCCCCAGTTAGCGGGAGAGCAGCTCTTC.

This clonotype was seen many times. This chain links TRBV7-2 with TRBJ2-3, with a possible D match to TRBD2 (6 bases). Per germline, CDR1 SGHTA and CDR2 FQGNSA. The CDR3 runs 15 residues. V was trimmed by 2 bases and J by 6 bases, leaving 15 bases between them. The CDR3 here is CASSLKAGGRDTQYF. The CDR3 nucleotides read TGTGCCAGCAGCTTAAAAGCGGGCGGCCGCGATACGCAGTATTTT.

The J gene is TRBJ2-7, the V gene TRBV29-1; 7 bases are shared with TRBD1. The CDR3 has 12 residues. Per the germline V gene, CDR1 is SQVTM and CDR2 is ANQGSEA. V lost 5 bases and J lost 3; bases outside the gene matches: 4. For the CDR3, the DNA is TGCAGCGTTTCCGGGACAGACTACGAGCAGTACTTC. Translating gives CSVSGTDYEQYF.

This clonotype was counted a few times. The chain recombines TRBV5-1 with TRBJ2-7; D is unresolved. The CDR3 contains 14 residues. V lost 0 bases, J lost 3 bases, and 10 bases lay in between. Per the germline V gene, CDR1 is SGHRS and CDR2 is YFSETQ. The CDR3 protein is CASSLDASSYEQYF. In DNA form, the CDR3 reads TGCGCCAGCAGCTTGGATGCCTCCAGCTACGAGCAGTACTTC.

This clonotype appeared many times. The chain employs TRBV28 and TRBJ2-3; D might be TRBD1 (5 bases). The V gene's germline CDR1 is MDHEN and CDR2 SYDVKM. V was pared by 7 bases and J by 2 bases, with 19 bases between. The CDR3 extends over 16 amino acids. This chain's CDR3 is CASTQYKWGYTDTQYF. Written as DNA, the CDR3 is TGTGCCAGCACCCAATACAAGTGGGGCTACACAGATACGCAGTATTTT.

This clonotype has a handful of counts. The chain has TRBV4-1 and TRBJ2-2; D possibly corresponds to TRBD1 (5 bases). The germline CDR1 and CDR2 sequences are MGHRA and YSYEKL. The V and J ends lost 4 bases and 0 bases respectively, with 15 bases between them. This CDR3 has 17 residues. The CDR3 DNA is TGCGCCAGCAGCCCTCTTGGGCAGGGTACGAACACCGGGGAGCTGTTTTTT. Its protein is CASSPLGQGTNTGELFF.

The table lists this clonotype with many counts. The V and J genes are TRBV28 and TRBJ2-1; 9 positions agree with TRBD1. CDR1 is MDHEN and CDR2 is SYDVKM in the germline V gene. Unmatched junction bases numbered 8, after V lost 6 bases and J lost 8 bases. The CDR3 covers 14 residues. For the CDR3, the DNA is TGTGCCAGCAGCACCGGGACAGGGACCGATGAGCAGTTCTTC. Translating gives CASSTGTGTDEQFF.

This clonotype was picked up many times. The chain employs TRBV11-2 and TRBJ2-7; D remains unclear. The CDR3 sequence is 13 residues long. CDR1 is SGHAT, CDR2 FQNNGV, per germline. V was cut by 2 bases and J by 5 bases, with 10 bases left in between. The CDR3 spells CASSLPPQNEQYF. In nucleotides, the CDR3 is TGTGCCAGCAGCTTACCCCCGCAGAACGAGCAGTACTTC.

This clonotype was counted ten times or more. This rearrangement joins TRBV12-3 or TRBV12-4 to TRBJ1-5, with 11 positions matching TRBD1. The trim removed 10 bases at V and 6 bases at J, leaving 8 bases unmatched. The CDR3 has 14 residues. CDR3 region: CATKRTGGGQPQHF. Written as DNA, the CDR3 is TGTGCCACCAAACGGACAGGGGGCGGTCAGCCCCAGCATTTT.

V and J are TRBV29-1 and TRBJ2-7, with D perhaps TRBD1 (6 bases). This CDR3 region has 14 residues. The ends were cut back, 3 bases at V and 0 bases at J, with 12 bases in the middle. Germline CDR1 reads SQVTM; CDR2 reads ANQGSEA. The CDR3 nucleotides read TGCAGCGTTGAGACAGGCGGAAGCTCCTACGAGCAGTACTTC. Translation gives CSVETGGSSYEQYF.

There are many counts of this clonotype. J is TRBJ1-5 and V is TRBV6-1, with 10 bases aligning to TRBD1. From germline, CDR1 is MNHNS and CDR2 SASEGT. With V trimmed by 3 bases and J by 6 bases, 17 bases remained unmatched. CDR3 length: 19 residues. The CDR3 spells CASSDIRGFGTGEIQPQHF. The CDR3 region has the DNA TGTGCCAGCAGTGACATCCGGGGGTTCGGGACAGGGGAAATTCAGCCCCAGCATTTT.

This clonotype showed up many times. The V gene is TRBV29-1, the J gene TRBJ2-5; TRBD1 agrees at 7 bases. The CDR3 extends over 13 amino acids. Germline assignment: CDR1 SQVTM and CDR2 ANQGSEA. Germline trimming cut 4 bases from V and 1 base from J; bases unmatched to any gene: 3. This CDR3 reads CSVAYRGQETQYF. The CDR3, as DNA: TGCAGCGTTGCTTACAGGGGCCAAGAGACCCAGTACTTC.

The V call is TRBV12-3 or TRBV12-4, the J call TRBJ2-1; D possibly corresponds to TRBD1 (5 bases). Trimming shortened V by 5 bases and J by 9 bases, and 11 bases separated the two germline ends. This CDR3 region has 12 residues. The CDR3: CASSTRVSEQFF. CDR3 sequence (DNA): TGTGCCAGCAGTACCAGGGTGAGTGAGCAGTTCTTC.

This clonotype was seen many times. CDR3 nucleotide sequence: TGCGCCAGCAGCCAAGGACTAACAGGGAACACTGAAGCTTTCTTT. Translation gives CASSQGLTGNTEAFF. This rearrangement joins TRBV4-3 to TRBJ1-1; maybe TRBD1 (5 bases). The V and J ends lost 1 base and 1 base respectively, with 10 bases between them. The CDR3 totals 15 residues. Germline assignment: CDR1 LGHNA and CDR2 YSLEER.

The chain carries TRBV12-3 or TRBV12-4 and TRBJ2-5; D unresolved. Trimming took off 6 bases at V and 5 bases at J, with 13 bases between the two ends. The CDR3 runs to 13 residues. The CDR3 region is CASSPASWETQYF. CDR3 DNA sequence: TGTGCCAGCAGCCCAGCCAGCTGGGAGACCCAGTACTTC.

This chain links TRBV4-1 with TRBJ2-7; D unresolved. Germline values: CDR1 MGHRA, CDR2 YSYEKL. The CDR3 totals 16 residues. With 0 bases removed from V and 4 bases from J, the gap between germline ends came to 16 bases. The CDR3: CASSQEGSSSLYEQYF. CDR3 sequence (DNA): TGCGCCAGCAGCCAAGAGGGTTCTAGTTCTTTGTACGAGCAGTACTTC.

This clonotype was counted ten times or more. The rearrangement links TRBV11-2 to TRBJ2-7, with 8 bases lining up with TRBD2. The germline V gene has CDR1 SGHAT and CDR2 FQNNGV. After removal of 6 bases from V and 6 bases from J, the junction contained 7 bases not matched to a gene. The CDR3 runs to 13 residues. In nucleotides, the CDR3 is TGTGCCAGCAGACGGACTAGCTCCCCCGAGCAGTACTTC. Residues: CASRRTSSPEQYF.